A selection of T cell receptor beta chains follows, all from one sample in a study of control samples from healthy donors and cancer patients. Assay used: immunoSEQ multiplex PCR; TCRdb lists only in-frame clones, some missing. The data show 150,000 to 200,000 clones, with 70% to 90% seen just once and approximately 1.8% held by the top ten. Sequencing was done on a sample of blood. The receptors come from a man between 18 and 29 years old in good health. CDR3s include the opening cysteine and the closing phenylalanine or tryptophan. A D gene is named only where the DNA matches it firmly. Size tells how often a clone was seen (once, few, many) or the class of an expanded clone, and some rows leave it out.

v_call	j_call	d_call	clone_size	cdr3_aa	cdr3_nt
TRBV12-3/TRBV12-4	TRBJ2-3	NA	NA	CASSLWGATQYF	TGTGCCAGCAGTTTGTGGGGAGCTACGCAGTATTTT
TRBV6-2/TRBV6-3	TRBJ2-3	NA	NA	CASSYGGKGDTQYF	TGTGCCAGCAGTTACGGGGGGAAAGGAGATACGCAGTATTTT
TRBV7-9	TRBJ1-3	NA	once	CASSHKGGILSSGNTIYF	TGTGCCAGCAGCCACAAGGGGGGCATCTTGAGCTCTGGAAACACCATATATTTT
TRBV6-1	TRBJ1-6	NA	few	CASSESGDSPLHF	TGTGCCAGCAGTGAATCGGGGGATTCACCCCTCCACTTT
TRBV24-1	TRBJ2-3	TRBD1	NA	CATSDPGRGRKDTQYF	TGTGCCACCAGTGATCCGGGCAGGGGGCGAAAGGATACGCAGTATTTT
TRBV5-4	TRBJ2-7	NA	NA	CASSREGDPYEQYF	TGTGCCAGCAGCCGCGAGGGGGATCCCTACGAGCAGTACTTC
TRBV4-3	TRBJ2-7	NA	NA	CASSHTTGRGYEQYF	TGCGCCAGCAGCCACACCACGGGGCGCGGATACGAGCAGTACTTC
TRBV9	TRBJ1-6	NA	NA	CASSVRQDNPPLHF	TGTGCCAGCAGCGTCCGACAGGACAACCCACCCCTCCACTTT
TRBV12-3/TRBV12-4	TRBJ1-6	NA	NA	CASSSTQATPLHF	TGTGCCAGCAGTTCAACCCAGGCTACACCCCTCCACTTT
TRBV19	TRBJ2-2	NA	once	CASSRGGFTGELFF	TGTGCCAGTTCGAGAGGGGGGTTCACCGGGGAGCTGTTTTTT